A single sample gave rise to the 16 T cell receptor beta chains below, sequenced in a study of T cell clusters in autoimmune cytopenias. TRB was amplified by touch-down multiplex PCR, primer pools A and B combined. TCRdb re-called the multiplex PCR reads, yielding one record per CDR3 amino acid sequence without DNA. The table lists around 1,700 distinct CDR3 sequences. Each sample's input was around 250 ng genomic DNA, 30,000 to 45,000 genome equivalents. The sequencing sample was made of peripheral blood. These receptors came from a human donor with an autoimmune cytopenia, with autoimmune hepatitis or in good health (not recorded which).

Measured by frequency, this clonotype is medium-sized. Here the CDR3 reads CASSRGLADTGDTQYF. The genes are TRBV6-2 or TRBV6-3 and TRBJ2-3; checking the TCRdb D call of TRBD2 is not possible without DNA. The CDR3 runs 16 residues. Germline V gives CDR1 MNHEY, CDR2 SVGEGT.

This clonotype is identified as medium-sized (0.01 to 0.1%) from frequency. This CDR3 reads CASNGGITDTQYF. This chain joins TRBV19 and TRBJ2-3; TCRdb indicates TRBD1, and absent DNA this call remains unverified. Per the germline V gene, CDR1 is LNHDA and CDR2 is SQIVND (reference sequence). This CDR3 region has 13 residues. The whole variable domain, remainder taken from reference TRBV19 and TRBJ2-3, is DGGITQSPKYLFRKEGQNVTLSCEQNLNHDAMYWYRQDPGQGLRLIYYSQIVNDFQKGDIAEGYSVSREKKESFPLTVTSAQKNPTAFYLCASNGGITDTQYFGPGTRLTVL.

According to its frequency, this clonotype is medium-sized. The chain employs TRBV29-1 and TRBJ2-3. CDR3 size: 14 residues. In germline, CDR1 is SQVTM, CDR2 ANQGSEA. CDR3 sequence reads: CSVERLASTDTQYF.

According to its frequency, this clonotype is large. This rearrangement joins TRBV29-1 to TRBJ2-1; with no DNA, the TCRdb D assignment of TRBD1 cannot be verified. Germline V gene data show CDR1 as SQVTM and CDR2 as ANQGSEA. The length of the CDR3 is 12 residues. The CDR3 protein is CSVDRQGKEQFF.

According to its frequency, this clonotype is medium-sized. V gene TRBV19 combines with J gene TRBJ2-2. This CDR3 is 12 amino acids long. The germline V gene encodes CDR1 LNHDA and CDR2 SQIVND (reference sequence). This CDR3 is CASSINGGELFF.

By frequency, this clonotype is medium-sized (0.01 to 0.1%). The chain employs TRBV24-1 and TRBJ2-2; TCRdb's D call, TRBD2, is unchecked because there is no DNA. The germline CDR1 and CDR2 sequences are KGHDR and SFDVKD. CDR3 length: 19 residues. The CDR3 sequence: CATSDWEREGPTGTGELFF.

This clonotype is medium-sized by frequency. The chain links TRBV30 to TRBJ1-4. CDR3 length equals 11 residues. In germline, CDR1 is GTSNPN, CDR2 SVGIG (reference sequence). The CDR3 spells CAWSVTEKLFF. Complete variable domain (other parts from reference TRBV30 and TRBJ1-4): SQTIHQWPATLVQPVGSPLSLECTVEGTSNPNLYWYRQAAGRGLQLLFYSVGIGQISSEVPQNLSASRPQDRQFILSSKKLLLSDSGFYLCAWSVTEKLFFGSGTQLSVL.

Measured by frequency, this clonotype is medium-sized. The chain recombines TRBV24-1 with TRBJ2-3; the TRBD2 assignment by TCRdb is unverifiable without DNA. The CDR3 spans 17 residues. The germline gives CDR1 KGHDR, CDR2 SFDVKD. The CDR3 spells CATSDFRLAGLTDTQYF.

The rearrangement links TRBV6-5 to TRBJ2-1; without DNA, the TCRdb call of TRBD2 cannot be checked. Germline lookup yields CDR1 MNHEY and CDR2 SVGAGI. CDR3 length: 16 residues. This chain's CDR3 is CASSQRTSGWDNEQFF.

This clonotype shows up as medium-sized (0.01 to 0.1%) by frequency. This chain links TRBV5-6 with TRBJ2-7; TCRdb's D call of TRBD1 is untestable without DNA. The CDR3 is 16 residues long. The germline V gene has CDR1 SGHDT and CDR2 YYEEEE. CDR3 sequence: CASSLSVTGGIYEQYF. Full variable domain (outside the CDR3, taken from reference TRBV5-6 and TRBJ2-7): DAGVTQSPTHLIKTRGQQVTLRCSPKSGHDTVSWYQQALGQGPQFIFQYYEEEERQRGNFPDRFSGHQFPNYSSELNVNALLLGDSALYLCASSLSVTGGIYEQYFGPGTRLTVT.

This sequence joins TRBV5-4 and TRBJ2-3; the D call from TCRdb, TRBD2, cannot be confirmed without DNA. This CDR3 comprises 15 residues. The V gene's germline CDR1 is SGHNT and CDR2 YYREEE (reference sequence). The CDR3 spells CASSLLAGGPNTQYF.

This chain connects TRBV5-6 to TRBJ2-1; the D gene TCRdb calls, TRBD2, cannot be checked with no DNA. This CDR3 is built from 16 residues. The germline V gene has CDR1 SGHDT and CDR2 YYEEEE. The CDR3 is CASRSGGAYPYNEQFF.

Considering frequency, this clonotype is medium-sized. The CDR3 sequence is CASSLDRGLYNEQFF. The rearrangement joins TRBV27 to TRBJ2-1; TCRdb proposes TRBD1, but this gene call is untestable without DNA. The CDR3 totals 15 residues. CDR1 MNHEY and CDR2 SMNVEV come from the germline V gene (reference sequence).

The V gene is TRBV5-6, the J gene TRBJ2-5. The germline V gene encodes CDR1 SGHDT and CDR2 YYEEEE. The length of the CDR3 is 14 residues. CDR3 sequence reads: CASSSDSYQETQYF.

This clonotype ranks as medium-sized (0.01 to 0.1%) in terms of frequency. The V and J genes are TRBV29-1 and TRBJ2-7; TCRdb selects TRBD1, and the lack of DNA leaves this call unchecked. The germline CDR1 and CDR2 sequences are SQVTM and ANQGSEA. The CDR3 covers 13 residues. CDR3 region: CSVFGRGLYEQYF.

This clonotype registers medium-sized by frequency. The CDR3 loop reads CASQDRVNEQFF. The chain is built from TRBV6-2 or TRBV6-3 and TRBJ2-1. The CDR3 covers 12 residues. From germline, CDR1 is MNHEY and CDR2 SVGEGT.